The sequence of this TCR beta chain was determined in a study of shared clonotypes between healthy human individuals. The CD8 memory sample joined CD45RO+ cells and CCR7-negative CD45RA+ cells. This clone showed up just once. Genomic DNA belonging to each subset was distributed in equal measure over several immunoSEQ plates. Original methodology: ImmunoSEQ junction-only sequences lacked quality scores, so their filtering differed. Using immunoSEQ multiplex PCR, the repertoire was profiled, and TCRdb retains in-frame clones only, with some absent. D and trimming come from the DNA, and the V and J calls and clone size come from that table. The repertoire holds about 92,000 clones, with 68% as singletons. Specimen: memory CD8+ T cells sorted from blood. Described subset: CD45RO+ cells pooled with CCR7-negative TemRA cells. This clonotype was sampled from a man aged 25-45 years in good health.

The CDR3 DNA reads TGTGCCAGCAGCTTAGCCGCCGGGAGATCCGAAGAGACCCAGTACTTC. Protein product: CASSLAAGRSEETQYF. The chain uses TRBV11-3 and TRBJ2-5; a weak D match, TRBD2 (6 bases). The CDR3 has 16 amino acids. Trimming took 1 base from V and 3 from J, leaving 15 bases between them. Germline loops: CDR1 SGHNT, CDR2 YENEEA.